The 7 T cell receptor beta chains reported below all come from one sample, sequenced in a study of beta chain features in type 1 diabetes. The entirety of the isolated RNA underwent reverse transcription, so expressed TCRB transcripts were sequenced. Measured with immunoSEQ multiplex PCR; TCRdb has only the in-frame clones, and not every one. Of a few hundred thousand clones listed, less than 15% are singletons. The sample taken for sequencing was central memory CD4+ T cells from blood. Source of these receptors: a man aged 25-40 years in good health.

This rearrangement joins TRBV4-3 to TRBJ1-4, with TRBD1 identical over 7 bases. This CDR3 is built from 15 residues. After removal of 4 bases from V and 4 bases from J, the junction contained 6 bases not matched to a gene. Germline CDR1 is LGHNA and CDR2 is YSLEER. The CDR3 here is CASSRGQGDNEKLFF. For the CDR3, the DNA is TGCGCCAGCAGCCGGGGGCAGGGGGATAATGAAAAACTGTTTTTT.

This clone appeared a few times. The chain has TRBV6-6 and TRBJ2-7; 9 bases line up with TRBD2. CDR1 MNHNY and CDR2 SVGAGI come from the germline V gene (reference sequence). Trimming removed 5 bases from V and 2 bases from J; junction bases left unmatched: 4. CDR3 size: 14 residues. The CDR3 spells CASSTTSGPYEQYV. The CDR3 nucleotides read TGTGCCAGCAGTACGACTAGCGGCCCCTACGAGCAGTACGTC.

This clone was seen only a few times. This chain links TRBV6-1 with TRBJ1-4; no clear D. This CDR3 spans 14 amino acids. Germline CDR1 MNHNS, CDR2 SASEGT. V gave up 8 bases and J gave up 0 bases, with 10 bases separating them. The CDR3 DNA sequence: TGTGCCAGCGTTTTGGGTGCAACTAATGAAAAACTGTTTTTT. It yields the protein CASVLGATNEKLFF.

The chain is built from TRBV11-2 and TRBJ2-5, with TRBD2 as a possible D gene (5 bases). The CDR3 is made up of 14 amino acids. V was clipped by 1 base and J by 1 base, with 7 bases between them. Germline V gene lookup returns CDR1 SGHAT and CDR2 FQNNGV. CDR3: CASSLGGVQETQYF. In nucleotides, the CDR3 is TGTGCCAGCAGCTTAGGGGGAGTCCAAGAGACCCAGTACTTC.

The chain joins TRBV15 to TRBJ2-2, with 11 bases lining up with TRBD1. Germline V gene sequence: CDR1 LNHNV, CDR2 YYDKDF (reference sequence). The CDR3 is 16 amino acids. Trimming removed 1 base from V and 7 bases from J; junction bases left unmatched: 5. The CDR3 reads CATSRGDRGSSGELFF. The CDR3 DNA reads as TGTGCCACCAGCAGAGGGGACAGGGGGTCGAGCGGGGAGCTGTTTTTT.

The V and J genes are TRBV6-5 and TRBJ1-1; D not resolved. Trimming removed 5 bases at V and 6 bases at J, with 10 bases between. The CDR3 loop spans 12 amino acids. Germline V gene data show CDR1 as MNHEY and CDR2 as SVGAGI. The CDR3: CASSQPLAEAFF. As DNA, the CDR3 is TGTGCCAGCAGTCAGCCCCTCGCTGAAGCTTTCTTT.

The chain joins TRBV6-1 to TRBJ2-7; 11 bases are a match to TRBD1. Per germline, CDR1 MNHNS and CDR2 SASEGT. V lost 4 bases and J lost 7; bases outside the gene matches: 6. This CDR3 spans 14 amino acids. CDR3 residues: CASSVLRDRGEQYF. The CDR3 DNA reads as TGTGCCAGCAGTGTCCTCCGGGACAGGGGGGAGCAGTACTTC.